This T cell receptor beta chain was sequenced for a study of T cells in Graves' hyperthyroidism and ophthalmopathy (dated by TCRdb to about 2019). About the full investigation: Peripheral blood was collected at initial diagnosis, before any treatment. TCR V-J signatures able to tell the groups apart were searched for in a discovery cohort of around 95 patients, of whom more than 40 had Graves' ophthalmopathy and around 56 had stable Graves' hyperthyroidism. Prospective prediction of ophthalmopathy was tested in an independent validation cohort consisting of 18 to 20 hyperthyroidism patients and 15 to 17 patients who later progressed to ophthalmopathy. The 90 to 100 discovery patients were randomly split 7:3 into training and test sets. Thyroid tissue and blood T-cell repertoires from about six Graves' hyperthyroidism patients were also compared in the study. Following sampling, methimazole starting at 30 mg daily was given to hyperthyroidism patients, and high-dose intravenous methylprednisolone was given to ophthalmopathy patients. According to the paper, TCR Vbeta CDR3 sequencing was carried out on approximately 140 peripheral blood samples, which came from over 40 ophthalmopathy, approximately 78 hyperthyroidism and some 17 progressor patients.

Stable Graves' hyperthyroidism was defined as the absence of progression to ophthalmopathy over 18 months of follow-up. Hyperthyroidism patients were aged 18 to 65 years and newly diagnosed, with disease duration of less than 2 months. Patients with uncontrolled infections, other autoimmune diseases, pregnancy or lactation were excluded. Clinical symptoms, serum thyroxine and TRAb, thyroid ultrasound, and orbital computed tomography formed the basis for the diagnoses. Ficoll-Paque density gradient centrifugation was used to isolate PBMCs from around 9.1 ml of fresh peripheral blood. Total RNA was extracted using Trizol reagent, and RNA quality was assessed on an Agilent 2100 Bioanalyzer. TCR beta CDR3 regions were amplified from RNA transcripts. The TCR CDR3 was subjected to a first round of RT-PCR using the HTBI primer set and the Qiagen OneStep RT-PCR kit. The libraries were constructed in a second round of multiplex PCR and then size-selected and purified. The libraries were sequenced on an Illumina HiSeq2000 using paired-end 100 bp reads. The study's own analysis went as follows. Raw data were processed with SOAPnuke, discarding reads with adapters, uncalled bases, mean Phred below 15, or no exact constant-primer or identifier match. High-quality paired reads were merged using COPE v1.2.5, and each unique nucleotide sequence was defined as a clonotype. Clonotypes were aligned to IMGT TRBV, TRBD and TRBJ reference segments using MiTCR v1.1. Analysis was restricted to V-J combinations with a frequency above 0.0001, which covered about 99% of repertoires. A TCS score was defined as the ratio of F50 (clonal expansion) to E x V (chaos), with BLOSUM62-based TCRdist applied between CDR3 peptides within each V-J. Welch's t-statistics and random forest reduced 500 to 550 V-J features to 13, which were used in a naive Bayes classifier (R e1071). TCRdb reworked the public reads: Q25 trimming with fastp, MiXCR clone assembly, productive beta chains retained. Each CDR3 protein gets just one entry, which takes the most common genes and DNA from the rows behind it. TCRdb, rather than the study authors, made the V and J calls. The sample yields 380,000 or so distinct CDR3 sequences; 11% to 15% were counted once. The top ten clones comprise 20% to 25% of the sample.

Study-wide findings and limitations: No statistical method was used to set the sample size in advance, and investigators knew the group allocation. During validation, the model predicted progression to ophthalmopathy a median of approximately six months ahead of onset, with around 71% sensitivity and 72% to 85% specificity. Blood samples also contained most of the expanded thyroid clonotypes (frequency above 0.001), which suggests that blood repertoires may reflect thyroid immune responses. Ophthalmopathy was separated from stable hyperthyroidism by a 13 V-J signature model, with approximately 85% sensitivity and about 81% specificity obtained in cross-validation and 80%/75% obtained in testing.

According to the germline V gene (reference sequence), CDR1 reads SEHNR and CDR2 reads FQNEAQ. V is reduced by 3 bases and J by 5 bases, leaving a spacing of 19 bases between them. Including cysteine and phenylalanine, the CDR3 has 17 amino acids. The DNA shown is the 51-base CDR3, in frame from base 1. Concerning this clonotype itself: Its antigen target is currently unknown. No per-base quality is available; no much larger clone lies one base away.

This clonotype was sampled from a woman in her thirties with Graves' hyperthyroidism. The sequence joins TRBV7-9 to TRBJ2-2; the D segment could be TRBD1, given 6 matching bases. Sequencing input: blood. Read as DNA, the sequence is TGTGCCAGCAGCTTTCTTCGACAGGTTGATTGGACCGGGGAGCTGTTTTTT. Its product reads: CASSFLRQVDWTGELFF.